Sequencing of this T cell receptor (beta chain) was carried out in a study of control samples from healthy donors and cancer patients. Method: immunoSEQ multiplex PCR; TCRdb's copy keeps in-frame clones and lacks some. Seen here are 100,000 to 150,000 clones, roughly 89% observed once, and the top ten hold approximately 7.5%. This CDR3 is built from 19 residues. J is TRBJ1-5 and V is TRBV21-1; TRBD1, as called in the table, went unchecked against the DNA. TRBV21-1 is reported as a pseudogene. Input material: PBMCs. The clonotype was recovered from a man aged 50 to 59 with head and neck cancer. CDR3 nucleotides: TGTGCCAGCAGCAAACAACCACGCAGTCTCCTTTATAGCAATCAGCCCCAGCATTTT. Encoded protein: CASSKQPRSLLYSNQPQHF.